This TCR beta chain derives from a study of blood T cell repertoires in COVID-19. Looking at the study overall: Acute and convalescent COVID-19 specimens originated in the United States, Italy and Spain. From T cells, B-cell-depleted T cells, or PBMCs came the material, which was cDNA or gDNA.

In the original workflow: Amplified reference gene primers provided the basis for estimating nucleated cell counts. TCRdb's copy holds only in-frame clones and misses some; the assay was immunoSEQ multiplex PCR. The DNA was the basis for D and trimming; V, J and clone size are from that table. The profile shows roughly 250,000 clones, around nine tenths of them singletons. The clonotype originates from a middle-aged woman who had recovered from COVID-19. The specimen was peripheral blood.

CDR3 region: CASSSLAATNEKLFF. The CDR3 DNA reads as TGTGCCAGCAGTTCCCTCGCGGCGACTAATGAAAAACTGTTTTTT. The chain recombines TRBV28 with TRBJ1-4; D is uncertain. Trimming cost V 4 bases and J 2 bases, with 11 bases left between them. The germline gives CDR1 MDHEN, CDR2 SYDVKM. This CDR3 is built from 15 residues.